The rows below give T cell receptor beta chains drawn from one sample of a study of T-cell memory formation after mild COVID-19. TCRdb processed the 5' RACE reads anew with MiXCR; each CDR3 protein has one entry. Of 350,000 to 450,000 distinct CDR3 sequences in the sample, 13% to 15% are singletons; the top ten hold approximately 20%. What was sequenced was PBMCs or a T cell subset sorted from them (not recorded which). These receptors all come from a man between 18 and 29 years old who had mild COVID-19 (a few samples of this study predate the infection). Cell type and time point are not known. The CDR3 runs from the conserved cysteine through the conserved F or W. Each record gives: J gene, V gene, D gene, clone size, CDR3 protein, CDR3 DNA. D genes are given only for firm matches. Part of the rows lack a size; the others show once, few, many or a class for expanded clones.

J: TRBJ1-6
V: TRBV5-1
D: TRBD1
size: few
CDR3: CASSPGQGINSPLHF
DNA: TGCGCCAGCAGCCCGGGACAGGGGATTAATTCACCCCTCCACTTT

J: TRBJ2-5
V: TRBV7-9
D: .
size: few
CDR3: CASSRAGGHQETQYF
DNA: TGTGCCAGCAGTAGGGCCGGGGGGCACCAAGAGACCCAGTACTTC

J: TRBJ2-5
V: TRBV18
D: TRBD1
size: .
CDR3: CASSRPTGAVGETQYF
DNA: TGTGCCAGCTCACGCCCGACAGGGGCAGTAGGAGAGACCCAGTACTTC

J: TRBJ1-5
V: TRBV5-5
D: .
size: .
CDR3: CASSPTGTDSNQPQDF
DNA: TGTGCCAGCAGCCCCACGGGGACGGATAGCAATCAGCCCCAGGATTTT

J: TRBJ1-2
V: TRBV18
D: .
size: .
CDR3: CASSQTGVYYTF
DNA: TGTGCCAGCTCCCAAACGGGGGTTTACTACACCTTC

J: TRBJ2-1
V: TRBV27
D: TRBD2
size: medium-sized
CDR3: CASSLSGGPANEQFF
DNA: TGTGCCAGCAGTCTAAGCGGGGGCCCAGCCAATGAGCAGTTCTTC

J: TRBJ1-5
V: TRBV10-3
D: .
size: few
CDR3: CAIRADPGNGQPQHF
DNA: TGTGCCATCAGGGCCGACCCAGGGAACGGTCAGCCCCAGCATTTT

J: TRBJ1-2
V: TRBV12-3/TRBV12-4
D: TRBD1
size: few
CDR3: CASTLIDRAGYGYTF
DNA: TGTGCCAGCACACTGATAGACAGGGCAGGCTATGGCTACACCTTC

J: TRBJ2-7
V: TRBV9
D: .
size: few
CDR3: CASSPPGPRYEQYF
DNA: TGTGCCAGCAGCCCCCCGGGGCCCCGCTATGAGCAGTACTTC

J: TRBJ2-4
V: TRBV3-1
D: TRBD2
size: few
CDR3: CASSPLAGPRYF
DNA: TGTGCCAGCAGCCCCCTAGCGGGCCCCCGGTACTTC

J: TRBJ1-1
V: TRBV4-2
D: .
size: few
CDR3: CASSQVGGLAPTEAFF
DNA: TGTGCCAGCAGCCAAGTCGGAGGACTGGCGCCTACTGAAGCTTTCTTT

J: TRBJ1-1
V: TRBV7-6
D: .
size: .
CDR3: CASSPARDIGTEAFF
DNA: TGTGCCAGCAGCCCTGCTAGGGACATCGGGACTGAAGCTTTCTTT

J: TRBJ1-5
V: TRBV20-1
D: .
size: .
CDR3: CSALLVNQPQHF
DNA: TGCAGTGCTCTCTTGGTAAATCAGCCCCAGCATTTT

J: TRBJ2-4
V: TRBV4-2
D: .
size: .
CDR3: CASSRPGVFYF
DNA: TGTGCCAGCAGCCGCCCCGGGGTATTTTATTTC

J: TRBJ2-3
V: TRBV10-3
D: TRBD1
size: .
CDR3: CAITSGQGRDTQYF
DNA: TGTGCCATCACCTCGGGACAGGGTAGGGATACGCAGTATTTT

J: TRBJ1-2
V: TRBV29-1
D: TRBD1
size: few
CDR3: CSVGGQPYGYTF
DNA: TGCAGCGTTGGGGGACAGCCCTATGGCTACACCTTC

J: TRBJ2-4
V: TRBV28
D: TRBD1
size: .
CDR3: CASSLGFGQVENIQYF
DNA: TGTGCCAGCAGTCTCGGATTCGGACAGGTGGAAAACATTCAGTACTTC

J: TRBJ2-1
V: TRBV5-5
D: TRBD2
size: many
CDR3: CASSTKTTSGVANEQFF
DNA: TGTGCCAGCAGCACCAAAACGACTAGCGGGGTAGCCAATGAGCAGTTCTTC

J: TRBJ2-7
V: TRBV6-6
D: .
size: few
CDR3: CASSYSPARDYEQYF
DNA: TGTGCCAGCAGTTACTCCCCCGCCAGGGACTACGAGCAGTACTTC

J: TRBJ2-5
V: TRBV6-2/TRBV6-3
D: .
size: many
CDR3: CASTTGDGQETQYF
DNA: TGTGCCAGCACCACGGGGGACGGCCAAGAGACCCAGTACTTC

J: TRBJ1-3
V: TRBV7-9
D: .
size: .
CDR3: CASSLVPVTGNTIYF
DNA: TGTGCCAGCAGCTTAGTGCCGGTAACTGGAAACACCATATATTTT

J: TRBJ2-5
V: TRBV20-1
D: .
size: .
CDR3: CSASLGSVETQYF
DNA: TGCAGTGCCTCCTTGGGCTCCGTAGAGACCCAGTACTTC

J: TRBJ1-1
V: TRBV29-1
D: .
size: few
CDR3: CSVRPYRQGMTEAFF
DNA: TGCAGCGTTAGACCCTATCGTCAGGGGATGACTGAAGCTTTCTTT

J: TRBJ2-5
V: TRBV5-4
D: TRBD2
size: .
CDR3: CASTYRTSGKETQYF
DNA: TGTGCCAGCACCTATCGGACTAGCGGGAAAGAGACCCAGTACTTC

J: TRBJ2-1
V: TRBV12-3/TRBV12-4
D: .
size: .
CDR3: CASRRVGEQFF
DNA: TGTGCCAGCCGACGGGTGGGTGAGCAGTTCTTC

J: TRBJ2-3
V: TRBV5-1
D: TRBD2
size: few
CDR3: CASSPRLAASTDTQYF
DNA: TGCGCCAGCAGCCCACGACTAGCGGCTAGCACAGATACGCAGTATTTT

J: TRBJ1-1
V: TRBV24-1
D: .
size: few
CDR3: CATSDGVATEAFF
DNA: TGTGCCACCAGTGATGGTGTCGCCACTGAAGCTTTCTTT

J: TRBJ1-4
V: TRBV4-1
D: .
size: .
CDR3: CASSQVREKLFF
DNA: TGCGCCAGCAGCCAAGTCCGTGAAAAACTGTTTTTT

J: TRBJ1-1
V: TRBV12-3/TRBV12-4
D: .
size: many
CDR3: CASSTQGNTEAFF
DNA: TGCGCCAGCAGCACACAGGGGAACACTGAAGCTTTCTTT

J: TRBJ2-2
V: TRBV6-4
D: .
size: .
CDR3: CASKGPGAGELFF
DNA: TGTGCCAGTAAGGGCCCGGGGGCCGGGGAGCTGTTTTTT

J: TRBJ2-7
V: TRBV28
D: .
size: .
CDR3: CASSLRDTEYF
DNA: TGTGCCAGCAGTTTAAGAGACACTGAGTACTTC

J: TRBJ2-5
V: TRBV29-1
D: .
size: few
CDR3: CSVVQNQETQYF
DNA: TGCAGCGTTGTACAGAACCAAGAGACCCAGTACTTC

J: TRBJ2-1
V: TRBV7-9
D: .
size: many
CDR3: CASSPRDGTGASSYNEQFF
DNA: TGTGCCAGCAGCCCACGCGACGGTACGGGGGCCAGCTCCTACAATGAGCAGTTCTTC

J: TRBJ2-2
V: TRBV27
D: TRBD2
size: few
CDR3: CASSQRLAGVIYTGELFF
DNA: TGTGCCAGCAGTCAACGACTAGCGGGGGTAATCTACACCGGGGAGCTGTTTTTT

J: TRBJ2-2
V: TRBV4-3
D: .
size: many
CDR3: CASSQESPAPLNTGELFF
DNA: TGCGCCAGCAGCCAAGAGTCCCCGGCACCCCTGAACACCGGGGAGCTGTTTTTT

J: TRBJ2-2
V: TRBV2
D: .
size: few
CDR3: CASRRHLWGNTGELFF
DNA: TGTGCCAGCAGGAGACATCTTTGGGGGAACACCGGGGAGCTGTTTTTT

J: TRBJ1-2
V: TRBV7-2
D: .
size: many
CDR3: CASSFGTYGYTF
DNA: TGTGCCAGCAGCTTCGGGACGTATGGCTACACCTTC

J: TRBJ1-1
V: TRBV12-3/TRBV12-4
D: .
size: .
CDR3: CASCRPQTEAFF
DNA: TGTGCCAGCTGTCGCCCCCAAACCGAAGCTTTCTTT

J: TRBJ2-7
V: TRBV7-2
D: .
size: few
CDR3: CASSFARRSYEQYF
DNA: TGTGCCAGCAGCTTCGCCCGACGGTCCTACGAGCAGTACTTC

J: TRBJ2-1
V: TRBV5-1
D: .
size: many
CDR3: CASSLGEIAEQFF
DNA: TGCGCCAGCAGCTTAGGCGAGATCGCTGAGCAGTTCTTC

J: TRBJ2-1
V: TRBV4-1
D: TRBD1
size: many
CDR3: CASSQDTDRGEGCEQFF
DNA: TGCGCCAGCAGCCAAGATACGGACAGGGGGGAAGGTTGTGAGCAGTTCTTC

J: TRBJ2-3
V: TRBV5-1
D: TRBD2
size: .
CDR3: CASSPSGIRADTQYF
DNA: TGCGCCAGCAGCCCTAGCGGGATCCGAGCAGATACGCAGTATTTT